Listed below are T cell receptor beta chains from one sample, sequenced in a study of cytomegalovirus exposure and HLA in healthy donors. The method was immunoSEQ multiplex PCR; TCRdb's version includes in-frame clones alone and lacks a portion of them. The sample shows about 210,000 clones, and more than 0.75% sits with its ten largest clones. Sequenced material: PBMCs. These receptors all come from a woman aged 25 to 39 in good health and CMV-seropositive. The CDR3 runs from the conserved cysteine through the conserved F or W.

TRBJ1-4	TRBV28	CASSLLTANEKLFF
TRBJ1-5	TRBV27	CASSLDSRQPQHF
TRBJ2-5	TRBV5-1	CASSLGVSETQYF
TRBJ1-3	TRBV4-1	CASSQDVGTGFVTIYF
TRBJ2-7	TRBV29-1	CSVRQRGYEQYF
TRBJ2-7	TRBV6-1	CASSDTGFPLSYEQYF
TRBJ1-4	TRBV6-1	CASTRRTTNEKLFF
TRBJ1-1	TRBV18	CASSPQGTGWEAFF
TRBJ2-2	TRBV28	CASKTGTEGTGELFF
TRBJ2-1	TRBV9	CASSLGLGFAYNEQFF
TRBJ1-3	TRBV18	CASSPQTGVSGNTIYF
TRBJ1-1	TRBV7-9	CASSLDRGLLREAFF
TRBJ1-5	TRBV19	CASTSGTGGRGWQPQHF
TRBJ1-1	TRBV6-1	CASSGQILNTEAFF
TRBJ1-5	TRBV5-6	CASSLGGGYSNQPQHF
TRBJ1-1	TRBV7-9	CASSFVIQNTEAFF
TRBJ2-3	TRBV5-4	CASSLMGGGRGDTQYF
TRBJ2-2	TRBV5-1	CASSLAAGGNTGELFF
TRBJ1-1	TRBV10-3	CAIMAFGTGKNTEAFF
TRBJ1-5	TRBV6-1	CASSGQGLNQPQHF
TRBJ2-7	TRBV18	CASSPTGGNEQYF
TRBJ1-1	TRBV7-9	CASKFLETAAFF
TRBJ1-1	TRBV30	CAWMNEVANTEAFF
NA	TRBV19	CASSDGTGFVGEQYF
TRBJ1-1	TRBV25-1	CASSEVAGGNTEAFF
TRBJ1-3	TRBV4-1	CASSLDRTEGDTIYF
TRBJ1-2	TRBV6-1	CASRVWTGRSYTF
TRBJ2-7	TRBV7-9	CASSLTSGRLAYEQYF
TRBJ1-2	TRBV18	CASSPRGTGGDGYTF
TRBJ2-1	TRBV29-1	CSVDQSGSGRPWQFF
TRBJ1-1	TRBV18	CASSPLLGNTEAFF
TRBJ2-2	TRBV30	CAKGQTGELFF
TRBJ2-2	TRBV9	CASSVVGGELFF
TRBJ2-3	TRBV5-1	CASSLGTSGTDTQYF
TRBJ2-7	TRBV27	CASTQSGFAYEQYF
TRBJ2-5	TRBV7-2	CASSSDRNQETQYF
TRBJ2-5	TRBV6-6	CASRPSGPSPQETQYF
TRBJ1-2	TRBV28	CASSGQGAVSGYTF
TRBJ1-1	TRBV5-5	CASSFRRGQNTEAFF
TRBJ1-2	TRBV29-1	CSVRTGYGYTF
TRBJ2-7	TRBV5-4	CASSWGRGDNYYEQYF
TRBJ2-7	TRBV4-3	CASSQVASVEQYF
TRBJ2-2	TRBV7-9	CASSFGGTTNTGELFF
TRBJ1-6	TRBV21-1	CAVPPPGEQNSPLHF
TRBJ1-2	TRBV18	CASSPPSESRMHTF
TRBJ2-4	TRBV20-1	CSALGGNIQYF
TRBJ2-7	TRBV6-5	CASSLGRSSYEQYF
TRBJ2-7	TRBV5-6	CASSLGGPNEQYF
TRBJ1-2	TRBV5-1	CASSAGRDSYGYTF
TRBJ1-4	TRBV5-1	CASSSPPGEGATNEKLFF
TRBJ1-5	TRBV10-1	CASSESETDRGDYSNQPQHF
TRBJ2-3	TRBV27	CASSPGLAGFLRITDTQYF
NA	TRBV28	CASSLWTSGTQLGNEQYF
TRBJ2-1	TRBV7-6	CASSSLQSSYNEQFF
TRBJ2-7	TRBV20-1	CSALTGYEQYF
TRBJ2-3	TRBV4-1	CASSQGPGPDTQYF
TRBJ1-1	TRBV28	CASSSPGDATEAFF